Each of the 16 T cell receptor beta chains below was sequenced from the same sample in a study of patients and donors after allogeneic stem cell transplantation. TCRdb reprocessed the RT-PCR reads with MiXCR, giving one entry per CDR3 protein. This sample has more than 850,000 distinct CDR3 sequences, with around 17% found just once. The sequencing input was blood, either unsorted or a sorted T cell fraction (not recorded which). Receptor source: a human donor who was either an allogeneic HSCT recipient or a stem cell or donor lymphocyte infusion donor (not recorded which). It is not recorded whose cells these are; they may come from a transplant donor.

The V gene is TRBV7-2, the J gene TRBJ2-1; possibly TRBD2 for D (5 bases). V shed 5 bases and J shed 10 bases, with 18 bases lying between them. Germline V gene data show CDR1 as SGHTA and CDR2 as FQGNSA. This CDR3 contains 14 residues. The CDR3 nucleotides are TGTGCCAGCAGCGGCGGACTGCTCTATCGGGAGCAGTTCTTC. It yields the protein CASSGGLLYREQFF.

The V call is TRBV7-8, the J call TRBJ2-3; 9 bases align to TRBD2. This CDR3 region has 17 residues. Trimming cost V 0 bases and J 4 bases; bases outside gene matches: 8. CDR1 is SGHVS and CDR2 is FQNEAQ in the germline V gene. CDR3: CASSLAQLAGGPDTQYF. DNA of the CDR3: TGTGCCAGCAGCTTAGCGCAATTGGCGGGGGGGCCAGATACGCAGTATTTT.

This clonotype has more than one count but fewer than ten. The junction differs from germline at one of its ends, possibly a read error. The V call is TRBV6-5, the J call TRBJ1-1; 9 nucleotides align to TRBD1. The CDR3 extends over 13 amino acids. The germline V gene encodes CDR1 MNHEY and CDR2 SVGAGI. As DNA, the CDR3 is TGTGCCAGCATTTACAGGGGGCTCACTGAAGCTTTCTTT. Its translation is CASIYRGLTEAFF.

The V and J genes are TRBV29-1 and TRBJ2-7, with a possible D match to TRBD1 (6 bases). Looked up from germline, CDR1 is SQVTM and CDR2 is ANQGSEA. The CDR3 consists of 12 residues. Trimming pared 3 bases from V and 6 bases from J, leaving 12 bases between. CDR3 nucleotide sequence: TGCAGCGTTGACCGGGACACAGGCGAGCAGTACTTC. Encoded protein: CSVDRDTGEQYF.

This clonotype was seen only a few times. V gene TRBV29-1 combines with J gene TRBJ2-7; weak D call: TRBD1 (5 bases). V lost 6 bases, J lost 2 bases, and 11 bases lay in between. The CDR3 contains 12 residues. Per the germline V gene, CDR1 is SQVTM and CDR2 is ANQGSEA. DNA for the CDR3: TGCAGCGTCGTGGACACGGCCTACGAGCAGTACTTC. This gives the protein CSVVDTAYEQYF.

This chain uses TRBV6-2 or TRBV6-3 with TRBJ2-1, with 13 bases identical to TRBD2. Germline values: CDR1 MNHEY, CDR2 SVGEGT. The CDR3 is 18 residues long. The ends lost 6 bases at V and 4 bases at J; junction bases unmatched: 12. This CDR3 reads CASSPNRLAGGLYNEQFF. The CDR3 nucleotides read TGTGCCAGCAGCCCCAACCGACTAGCGGGGGGCCTATACAATGAGCAGTTCTTC.

There are a few counts of this clonotype. The chain couples TRBV5-1 to TRBJ2-1; D is uncertain. This CDR3 contains 15 residues. Trimming cost V 4 bases and J 2 bases, with 13 bases left between them. From germline, CDR1 is SGHRS and CDR2 YFSETQ. DNA of the CDR3: TGCGCCAGCAGCCCGGGCGGCTCGACCTACAATGAGCAGTTCTTC. It encodes CASSPGGSTYNEQFF.

V gene TRBV5-1 combines with J gene TRBJ2-1; 9 nucleotides line up with TRBD2. The CDR3 runs 18 residues. Trimming removed 4 bases from V and 2 bases from J; junction bases left unmatched: 13. CDR1 and CDR2 from the germline V gene are SGHRS and YFSETQ. In DNA, the CDR3 is TGCGCCAGCAGCACTACCAGGGGCGCTAGCGGGACCTACAATGAGCAGTTCTTC. Translated, it gives CASSTTRGASGTYNEQFF.

This rearrangement joins TRBV6-1 to TRBJ2-7; the D gene could be TRBD1 or TRBD2 (5 bases each). The CDR3 sequence is 15 residues long. Germline V CDR1 and CDR2: MNHNS, SASEGT. V lost 5 bases and J 10 bases, leaving 24 bases between the germline ends. DNA for the CDR3: TGTGCCAGCAGTCTTACCCGGGACCCGGGAAGCGGACAGTACTTC. As protein: CASSLTRDPGSGQYF.

This clonotype occurred a few times. The chain has TRBV9 and TRBJ2-7; 10 bases match TRBD2. Per the germline V gene, CDR1 is SGDLS and CDR2 is YYNGEE. Trimming at V came to 4 bases and at J to 2 bases, leaving 6 bases not matched to a gene. The CDR3 sequence is 15 residues long. The CDR3 sequence: CASSQTGTSAYEQYF. The CDR3, as DNA: TGTGCCAGCAGCCAAACCGGGACTAGCGCCTACGAGCAGTACTTC.

This clonotype was observed a few times. The V and J genes are TRBV20-1 and TRBJ2-1; 8 nucleotides match TRBD1. The CDR3 sequence is 14 residues long. The germline gives CDR1 DFQATT, CDR2 SNEGSKA (reference sequence). CDR3 in DNA: TGCAGCCTTCCCGACAGGGGCGGGAACAATGAGCAGTTCTTC. Residues: CSLPDRGGNNEQFF.

The sample holds a few counts of this clonotype. This rearrangement joins TRBV7-9 to TRBJ2-7, with 8 bases that match TRBD1. Germline values: CDR1 SEHNR, CDR2 FQNEAQ (reference sequence). After removal of 5 bases from V and 3 bases from J, the junction contained 6 bases not matched to a gene. The CDR3 loop spans 14 amino acids. This CDR3 is CASSRDGQGYEQYF. The CDR3 nucleotides are TGTGCCAGCAGCCGGGATGGACAGGGCTACGAGCAGTACTTC. The whole variable domain, filled in from reference TRBV7-9 and TRBJ2-7, reads DTGVSQNPRHKITKRGQNVTFRCDPISEHNRLYWYRQTLGQGPEFLTYFQNEAQLEKSRLLSDRFSAERPKGSFSTLEIQRTEQGDSAMYLCASSRDGQGYEQYFGPGTRLTVT.

This clonotype came up many times. V usage is TRBV6-2 or TRBV6-3 and J usage is TRBJ2-7; D unclear. V lost 8 bases, J lost 1 base, and 9 bases lay in between. This CDR3 contains 12 residues. Germline V lookup: CDR1 MNHEY, CDR2 SVGEGT. The CDR3 is CASRTPSYEQYF. CDR3 DNA sequence: TGTGCCAGCCGCACACCTTCCTACGAGCAGTACTTC.

This clonotype was seen a few times. V gene TRBV6-5 combines with J gene TRBJ1-6; the match to TRBD1 covers 7 bases. The CDR3 loop spans 19 amino acids. Trimming at V came to 2 bases and at J to 4 bases, leaving 14 bases not matched to a gene. Germline lookup yields CDR1 MNHEY and CDR2 SVGAGI. The CDR3, as DNA: TGTGCCAGCAGTTACCCGACCTCAGGGGGTGCCGGGTATAATTCACCCCTCCACTTT. Amino acid sequence: CASSYPTSGGAGYNSPLHF.

A note on this clonotype: One end of the junction varies from germline; a read error may be responsible. The V call is TRBV20-1, the J call TRBJ1-4; D gene ambiguous. Germline V gene lookup returns CDR1 DFQATT and CDR2 SNEGSKA (reference sequence). The CDR3 totals 16 residues. CDR3 in amino acids: CSARDESGTTNEKLFF. CDR3 DNA: TGCAGTGCTAGAGATGAGAGCGGTACAACAAATGAAAAACTGTTTTTT.

This clonotype was observed a handful of times. V usage is TRBV4-3 and J usage is TRBJ2-1; a possible D gene is TRBD2 (6 bases). CDR3 length: 15 residues. Germline V gene lookup returns CDR1 LGHNA and CDR2 YSLEER. V was trimmed by 2 bases and J by 5 bases, leaving 13 bases between them. Here the CDR3 DNA reads TGCGCCAGCAGCCAAAGGGAGGAGGGAGACAATGAGCAGTTCTTC. Protein sequence: CASSQREEGDNEQFF.